A few counts support the clone carrying this T cell receptor (beta chain). V lost 4 bases to trimming and J lost 1 base, with 12 bases between them. Germline loops: CDR1 SGHDT, CDR2 YYEEEE. The CDR3 consists of 15 residues. This entry belongs to a study of T cells in Graves' hyperthyroidism and ophthalmopathy. TCR beta CDR3 sequences were amplified from RNA transcripts. First-round RT-PCR of the TCR CDR3 relied on the HTBI primer set. One entry per CDR3 protein results from TCRdb running MiXCR on the multiplex PCR reads. The sample consists of fewer than 650,000 distinct CDR3 sequences, roughly 14% of them appearing once.

The sequenced sample consisted of blood. The source is a woman in her forties with Graves' ophthalmopathy. The chain recombines TRBV5-6 with TRBJ1-5, with TRBD1 as a possible D gene (6 bases). The CDR3 DNA reads TGTGCCAGCAGCCGGACAGATAGAAGCAATCAGCCCCAGCATTTT. Protein sequence: CASSRTDRSNQPQHF.